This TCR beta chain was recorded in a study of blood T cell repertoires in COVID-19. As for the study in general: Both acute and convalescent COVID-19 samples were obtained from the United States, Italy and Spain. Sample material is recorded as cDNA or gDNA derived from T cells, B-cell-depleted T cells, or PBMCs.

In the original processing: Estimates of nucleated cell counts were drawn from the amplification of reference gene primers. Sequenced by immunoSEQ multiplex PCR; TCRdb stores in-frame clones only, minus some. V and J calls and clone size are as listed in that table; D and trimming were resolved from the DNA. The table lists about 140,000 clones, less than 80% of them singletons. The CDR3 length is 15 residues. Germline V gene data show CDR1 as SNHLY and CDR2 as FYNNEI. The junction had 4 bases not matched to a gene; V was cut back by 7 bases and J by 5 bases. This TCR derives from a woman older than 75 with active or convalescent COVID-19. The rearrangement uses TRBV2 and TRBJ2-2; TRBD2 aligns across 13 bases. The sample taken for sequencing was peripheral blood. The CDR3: CASNALAGGTGELFF. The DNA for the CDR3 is TGTGCCAGCAACGCACTAGCGGGAGGGACCGGGGAGCTGTTTTTT. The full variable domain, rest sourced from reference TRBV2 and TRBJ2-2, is EPEVTQTPSHQVTQMGQEVILRCVPISNHLYFYWYRQILGQKVEFLVSFYNNEISEKSEIFDDQFSVERPDGSNFTLKIRSTKLEDSAMYFCASNALAGGTGELFFGEGSRLTVL.